A single sample is the source of the 32 T cell receptor beta chains below, sequenced in a study of blood T cell repertoires in COVID-19. Produced via immunoSEQ multiplex PCR; TCRdb's table is partial and in-frame only. This table has some 300,000 clones, more than 75% appearing once. The material sequenced was PBMCs or T cells enriched from blood (not recorded which). The receptors were sampled from a man aged 25-45 years who had recovered from COVID-19.

This chain joins TRBV4-1 and TRBJ1-1, with TRBD1 identical over 7 bases. Germline V lookup: CDR1 MGHRA, CDR2 YSYEKL. The CDR3 totals 15 residues. V was clipped by 4 bases and J by 5 bases; unmatched bases: 10. The CDR3 reads CASSRPEQGGTEAFF. For the CDR3, the DNA is TGCGCCAGCAGCCGCCCAGAGCAGGGGGGAACTGAAGCTTTCTTT.

J is TRBJ1-2 and V is TRBV28, with 8 bases that match TRBD1. CDR1 and CDR2 from the germline V gene are MDHEN and SYDVKM. J lost 6 bases, V lost 3 bases, and 6 bases had no gene match. This CDR3 has 14 amino acids. CDR3 in DNA: TGTGCCAGCAGTTTGCTCGCGACAGGGGATGGCTACACCTTC. Protein: CASSLLATGDGYTF.

The V gene is TRBV11-2, the J gene TRBJ2-7; no reliable D call. Germline values: CDR1 SGHAT, CDR2 FQNNGV. V was trimmed by 3 bases and J by 3 bases, leaving 9 bases between them. The CDR3 length is 13 residues. Here the CDR3 DNA reads TGTGCCAGCAGCTTCAGGTTTATCTACGAGCAGTACTTC. It yields the protein CASSFRFIYEQYF. The full variable domain, completed using reference TRBV11-2 and TRBJ2-7, is EAGVAQSPRYKIIEKRQSVAFWCNPISGHATLYWYQQILGQGPKLLIQFQNNGVVDDSQLPKDRFSAERLKGVDSTLKIQPAKLEDSAVYLCASSFRFIYEQYFGPGTRLTVT.

This chain connects TRBV7-2 to TRBJ1-1; no reliable D call. This CDR3 region has 14 residues. The germline gives CDR1 SGHTA, CDR2 FQGNSA. The germline V and J ends were trimmed by 1 base and 6 bases, with 12 bases remaining between them. The CDR3 protein is CASSLVSIDPEAFF. The CDR3 DNA reads TGTGCCAGCAGCTTAGTAAGTATAGATCCTGAAGCTTTCTTT.

V usage is TRBV6-5 and J usage is TRBJ1-5; D not resolved. The germline V and J ends were trimmed by 8 bases and 6 bases, with 14 bases remaining between them. CDR1 and CDR2 (germline): MNHEY, SVGAGI. There are 13 residues in the CDR3. CDR3 sequence: CASGSLKSQPQHF. CDR3 sequence (DNA): TGTGCCAGCGGCTCCCTTAAAAGTCAGCCCCAGCATTTT.

The chain's CDR3 is CASSFNRGVDYGYTF. CDR3 coding DNA: TGTGCCAGCAGCTTCAACAGGGGCGTAGACTATGGCTACACCTTC. The chain couples TRBV5-6 to TRBJ1-2; 7 bases are a match to TRBD1. The CDR3 length is 15 residues. Losses at the gene ends were 2 bases for V and 3 bases for J; bases not matched to a gene: 7. Per germline, CDR1 SGHDT and CDR2 YYEEEE.

The V and J genes are TRBV7-9 and TRBJ1-3; 7 positions agree with TRBD1. Germline CDR1 SEHNR, CDR2 FQNEAQ (reference sequence). Losses at the gene ends were 5 bases for V and 12 bases for J; bases not matched to a gene: 10. CDR3 length: 13 residues. Written as DNA, the CDR3 is TGTGCCAGCAGCCTGGGACAGCCCTCCGGCATATATTTT. This sequence encodes CASSLGQPSGIYF.

The rearrangement uses TRBV21-1 and TRBJ2-7; no check of the table's D call, TRBD1, against the DNA was made. TRBV21-1 corresponds to a pseudogene. The CDR3 extends over 15 amino acids. CDR3 sequence: CASSKVGQGPYEQYF. The CDR3 DNA sequence: TGTGCCAGCAGCAAAGTAGGGCAGGGCCCCTACGAGCAGTACTTC.

The chain is built from TRBV16 and TRBJ1-2; tentative D call: TRBD1 (5 bases). The V and J ends lost 0 bases and 0 bases respectively, with 11 bases between them. Per germline, CDR1 KGHSY and CDR2 FQNENV. This CDR3 region has 16 residues. The CDR3 region is CASSQSQGFTNYGYTF. CDR3 in DNA: TGTGCCAGCAGCCAATCTCAGGGTTTCACTAACTATGGCTACACCTTC.

CDR3 loop: CASSSTGEWNTGELFF. In DNA form, the CDR3 reads TGTGCCAGTAGTTCCACGGGAGAATGGAACACCGGGGAGCTGTTTTTT. The genes are TRBV19 and TRBJ2-2; a weak D match, TRBD2 (6 bases). V gave up 5 bases and J gave up 1 base, with 14 bases separating them. The CDR3 consists of 16 residues. Germline V gene data show CDR1 as LNHDA and CDR2 as SQIVND (reference sequence). The variable domain in full, completed from reference TRBV19 and TRBJ2-2, reads DGGITQSPKYLFRKEGQNVTLSCEQNLNHDAMYWYRQDPGQGLRLIYYSQIVNDFQKGDIAEGYSVSREKKESFPLTVTSAQKNPTAFYLCASSSTGEWNTGELFFGEGSRLTVL.

This sequence joins TRBV4-1 and TRBJ1-1; D remains unclear. This CDR3 is 14 amino acids long. CDR1 and CDR2 from the germline V gene are MGHRA and YSYEKL. V gave up 3 bases and J gave up 3 bases, with 11 bases separating them. The CDR3 nucleotides read TGCGCCAGCAGCCACCTCCCAGGATACACTGAAGCTTTCTTT. It is translated as CASSHLPGYTEAFF.

This rearrangement joins TRBV7-9 to TRBJ2-1; 11 nucleotides align to TRBD2. With V trimmed by 3 bases and J by 8 bases, 9 bases remained unmatched. Per the germline V gene, CDR1 is SEHNR and CDR2 is FQNEAQ (reference sequence). CDR3 length equals 16 residues. CDR3 sequence (DNA): TGTGCCAGCAGCTTTATAGCGGGGGGGCTTAACGATGAGCAGTTCTTC. This encodes CASSFIAGGLNDEQFF.

The CDR3 here is CASSIASGTYEQYF. For the CDR3, the DNA is TGTGCCAGTAGTATTGCTAGCGGGACATACGAGCAGTACTTC. This rearrangement joins TRBV19 to TRBJ2-7, with 9 bases lining up with TRBD2. CDR3 length: 14 amino acids. The junction had 4 bases not matched to a gene; V was cut back by 3 bases and J by 4 bases. Germline V lookup: CDR1 LNHDA, CDR2 SQIVND (reference sequence). Filled out from reference TRBV19 and TRBJ2-7, the complete variable domain reads DGGITQSPKYLFRKEGQNVTLSCEQNLNHDAMYWYRQDPGQGLRLIYYSQIVNDFQKGDIAEGYSVSREKKESFPLTVTSAQKNPTAFYLCASSIASGTYEQYFGPGTRLTVT.

The V and J genes are TRBV4-1 and TRBJ1-4, with D tentatively TRBD1 (6 bases). V lost 0 bases to trimming and J lost 8 bases, with 13 bases between them. This CDR3 region has 15 residues. CDR1 is MGHRA, CDR2 YSYEKL, per germline. Here the CDR3 DNA reads TGCGCCAGCAGCCAAGATGACAGGTCCTGGGAAAAACTGTTTTTT. Amino acids: CASSQDDRSWEKLFF.

The genes are TRBV5-5 and TRBJ2-7; TRBD1 matches at 8 bases. The CDR3 spans 13 residues. The J segment lost 2 bases and the V segment lost 5 bases, leaving 3 bases of the junction unmatched. Germline V gene sequence: CDR1 SGHKS, CDR2 YYEKEE (reference sequence). CDR3 in amino acids: CASSRDRTYEQYF. In nucleotides, the CDR3 is TGTGCCAGCAGTCGGGACAGGACCTACGAGCAGTACTTC.

J is TRBJ2-1 and V is TRBV24-1, with 10 bases aligning to TRBD2. Trimming took 4 bases from V and 6 from J; bases not matched to a gene: 8. The CDR3 sequence is 16 residues long. Looked up from germline, CDR1 is KGHDR and CDR2 is SFDVKD. CDR3 nucleotide sequence: TGTGCCACCAGTGACCCGGGACTAGCGCTACTCAATGAGCAGTTCTTC. It is translated as CATSDPGLALLNEQFF.

This clone occurred a few times. The V call is TRBV19, the J call TRBJ2-5; the D gene is possibly TRBD1 (7 bases). Germline V gives CDR1 LNHDA, CDR2 SQIVND (reference sequence). This CDR3 spans 16 amino acids. Trimming pared 3 bases from V and 1 base from J, leaving 15 bases between. CDR3 protein: CASSIGGRGFQETQYF. The CDR3 nucleotides are TGTGCCAGTAGTATCGGGGGCAGGGGGTTCCAAGAGACCCAGTACTTC.

The chain has TRBV11-2 and TRBJ2-7; 7 nucleotides agree with TRBD1. The CDR3 has 15 residues. Germline V CDR1 and CDR2: SGHAT, FQNNGV. The V and J ends lost 0 bases and 0 bases, in that order; junction bases with no gene match: 2. CDR3 protein: CASSLEGGLSYEQYF. CDR3 nucleotide sequence: TGTGCCAGCAGCTTAGAAGGGGGCCTCTCCTACGAGCAGTACTTC.

This clone was counted a single time. The rearrangement uses TRBV7-8 and TRBJ1-6, with D maybe TRBD1 (6 bases). The CDR3 loop spans 19 amino acids. With 5 bases removed from V and 0 bases from J, the gap between germline ends came to 20 bases. The germline gives CDR1 SGHVS, CDR2 FQNEAQ. The CDR3 DNA is TGTGCCAGCAGCCACATCCCGGGACACGCGAGCTCCTATAATTCACCCCTCCACTTT. Translation gives CASSHIPGHASSYNSPLHF.

V gene TRBV24-1 combines with J gene TRBJ2-3, with D unresolved. Germline loops: CDR1 KGHDR, CDR2 SFDVKD. V lost 6 bases to trimming and J lost 2 bases, with 8 bases between them. The CDR3 sequence is 13 residues long. The CDR3 is CATSSGSTDTQYF. In DNA, the CDR3 is TGTGCCACCAGTTCCGGGTCCACAGATACGCAGTATTTT.

The chain uses TRBV2 and TRBJ2-7, with 11 bases lining up with TRBD1. The CDR3 sequence is 15 residues long. V shed 8 bases and J 6 bases; nucleotides not matched to a gene: 12. Per germline, CDR1 SNHLY and CDR2 FYNNEI. The CDR3, as DNA: TGTGCCAGCTACCGGGACAGGGGGGATATGCCCGAGCAGTACTTC. Protein: CASYRDRGDMPEQYF.

CDR3 sequence: CASSLPLSTGSYGYTF. The CDR3 DNA is TGTGCCAGCAGCTTACCCCTATCGACAGGGTCCTATGGCTACACCTTC. The genes are TRBV5-6 and TRBJ1-2; 7 nucleotides align to TRBD1. This CDR3 comprises 16 residues. The J segment lost 4 bases and the V segment lost 2 bases, leaving 11 bases of the junction unmatched. The germline V gene encodes CDR1 SGHDT and CDR2 YYEEEE.

This rearrangement joins TRBV4-1 to TRBJ1-1, with 9 positions matching TRBD1. J was trimmed by 7 bases and V by 5 bases; bases with no gene match: 20. Germline V gives CDR1 MGHRA, CDR2 YSYEKL. The CDR3 runs to 18 residues. CDR3 loop: CASSTARVKRTGEFEAFF. The DNA of the CDR3 is TGCGCCAGCAGCACTGCAAGGGTGAAAAGGACAGGGGAATTTGAAGCTTTCTTT.

The CDR3 reads CASSELPRPPRDIQYF. As DNA, the CDR3 is TGTGCCAGCAGTGAATTACCCCGGCCACCCCGGGACATTCAGTACTTC. This chain connects TRBV6-1 to TRBJ2-4; D remains unclear. The CDR3 covers 16 residues. The germline V gene encodes CDR1 MNHNS and CDR2 SASEGT. Trimming stripped 2 bases from V and 8 bases from J, with 19 bases between.

The sample holds a few counts of this clone. The chain recombines TRBV1 with TRBJ2-7; the listed D gene, TRBD1, was not tested against the DNA. TRBV1 is described as a pseudogene. The CDR3 consists of 17 residues. CDR3 sequence (DNA): TGCACCAGCAGCCACCTCATCACCGGGACAGGAACCTACGAGCAGTACTTC. This sequence encodes CTSSHLITGTGTYEQYF.

J is TRBJ2-7 and V is TRBV27, with a possible D match to TRBD2 (5 bases). The CDR3 totals 14 residues. Per germline, CDR1 MNHEY and CDR2 SMNVEV (reference sequence). V was cut by 8 bases and J by 3 bases, with 17 bases left in between. In DNA form, the CDR3 reads TGTGCCAGCTGTTGGAGGTTGGGCCTCTACGAGCAGTACTTC. This gives the protein CASCWRLGLYEQYF.

The rearrangement joins TRBV9 to TRBJ1-1; 8 positions agree with TRBD1. CDR1 is SGDLS and CDR2 is YYNGEE in the germline V gene. Trimming removed 1 base from V and 3 bases from J; junction bases left unmatched: 8. The CDR3 runs 16 residues. The CDR3 region has the DNA TGTGCCAGCAGCGTAAGACAGGGGAGGGAAGACACTGAAGCTTTCTTT. This sequence encodes CASSVRQGREDTEAFF.

The gene calls are TRBV9 and TRBJ1-2, with TRBD1 matching 8 bases. Germline CDR1 reads SGDLS; CDR2 reads YYNGEE. V lost 5 bases and J lost 4; bases outside the gene matches: 10. The CDR3 extends over 15 amino acids. DNA of the CDR3: TGTGCCAGCAGTACAAGACAGGGGCTACTCTATGGCTACACCTTC. It yields the protein CASSTRQGLLYGYTF.

The V gene is TRBV19, the J gene TRBJ2-7; 7 positions match TRBD1. The germline V gene has CDR1 LNHDA and CDR2 SQIVND (reference sequence). V was pared by 5 bases and J by 0 bases, with 10 bases of the junction left unmatched. The CDR3 has 16 residues. The CDR3 DNA sequence: TGTGCCAGTAGTTCCCGACAGGGTCTGTTCTCCTACGAGCAGTACTTC. Its protein product is CASSSRQGLFSYEQYF.

The rearrangement links TRBV4-2 to TRBJ1-4; D call uncertain. Trimming pared 4 bases from V and 6 bases from J, leaving 6 bases between. The V gene's germline CDR1 is LGHNA and CDR2 YNFKEQ. There are 12 residues in the CDR3. CDR3 amino acids: CASSRTDEKLFF. CDR3 nucleotide sequence: TGTGCCAGCAGCCGGACTGATGAAAAACTGTTTTTT.

This clone was detected a few times. The V and J genes are TRBV5-1 and TRBJ1-5; tentatively, D is TRBD1 (6 bases). Trimming took 0 bases from V and 1 from J, leaving 8 bases between them. CDR1 and CDR2 from the germline V gene are SGHRS and YFSETQ. The CDR3 totals 15 residues. CDR3 amino acids: CASSLEDSSNQPQHF. The CDR3 coding sequence is TGCGCCAGCAGCTTGGAGGACAGCAGCAATCAGCCCCAGCATTTT. Together with reference TRBV5-1 and TRBJ1-5, the CDR3 gives the full variable domain: KAGVTQTPRYLIKTRGQQVTLSCSPISGHRSVSWYQQTPGQGLQFLFEYFSETQRNKGNFPGRFSGRQFSNSRSEMNVSTLELGDSALYLCASSLEDSSNQPQHFGDGTRLSIL.

The V and J genes are TRBV7-8 and TRBJ2-7, with 7 bases aligning to TRBD2. This CDR3 is built from 14 residues. The V segment lost 5 bases and the J segment 1 base; nucleotides outside the gene matches: 5. Germline CDR1 reads SGHVS; CDR2 reads FQNEAQ. The CDR3 nucleotides read TGTGCCAGCAGCGGGCGGGAGTGGTCCTACGAGCAGTACTTC. This codes for CASSGREWSYEQYF.